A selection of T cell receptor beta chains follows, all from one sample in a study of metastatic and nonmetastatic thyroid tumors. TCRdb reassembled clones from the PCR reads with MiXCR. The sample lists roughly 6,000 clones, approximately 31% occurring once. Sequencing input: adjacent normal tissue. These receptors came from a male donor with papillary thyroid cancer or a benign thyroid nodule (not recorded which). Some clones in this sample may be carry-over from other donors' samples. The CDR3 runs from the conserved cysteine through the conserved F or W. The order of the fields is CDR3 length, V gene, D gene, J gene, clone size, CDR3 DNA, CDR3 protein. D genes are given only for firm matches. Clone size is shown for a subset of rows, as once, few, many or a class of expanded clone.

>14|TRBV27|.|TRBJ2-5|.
TGTGCCAGCAGTCCTGGGGGTTTGGTGGAGACCCAGTACTTC
CASSPGGLVETQYF
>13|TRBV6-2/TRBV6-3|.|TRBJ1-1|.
TGTGACAGCAGCTACGGACAGAACACTGAAGCTTTCTTT
CDSSYGQNTEAFF
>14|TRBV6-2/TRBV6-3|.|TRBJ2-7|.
TGTGCCAGCATTTACTCGTTCCCTCGGTGGGAGCAGTACTTC
CASIYSFPRWEQYF
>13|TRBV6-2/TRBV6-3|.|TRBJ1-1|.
TGTGCCAGCAGTTACTCAAATCTCAACCAAGCTTTCTTT
CASSYSNLNQAFF
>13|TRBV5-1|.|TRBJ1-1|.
TGCGCCAGCAGCTTAGGGGGGAACACTGAAGCTTTCTTT
CASSLGGNTEAFF
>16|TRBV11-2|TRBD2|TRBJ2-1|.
TGTGCCAGCAGCACCCGGACTAGCGGGAGGTTTAATGAGCAGTTCTTC
CASSTRTSGRFNEQFF
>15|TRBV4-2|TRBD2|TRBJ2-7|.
TGTGCCAGCAGCGTAGGATTAGCGGGTTCGGGCGAGCAGTACTTC
CASSVGLAGSGEQYF
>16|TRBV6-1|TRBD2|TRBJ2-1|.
TGTGCCAGCAGTGAATCAGCGGGAGGGGGGTACAATGAGCAGTTCTTC
CASSESAGGGYNEQFF
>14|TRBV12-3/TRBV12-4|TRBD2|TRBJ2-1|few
TGTGCCAGCAGTAAGCGGGGGGGCGTCAATGAGCAGTTCTTC
CASSKRGGVNEQFF
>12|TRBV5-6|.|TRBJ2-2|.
TGTGCCAGCAGCTTGTGGTCCGGGGAGCTGTTTTTT
CASSLWSGELFF
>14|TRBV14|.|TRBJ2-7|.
TGTGCCAGCAGCCGTAAGACTGGCTCCTACGAGCAGTACTTC
CASSRKTGSYEQYF
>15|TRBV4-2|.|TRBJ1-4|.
TGTGCCAGCAGAACAGGTGTACAGTTTAATGAAAAACTGTTTTTT
CASRTGVQFNEKLFF
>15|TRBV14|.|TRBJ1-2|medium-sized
TGTGCCAGCAGCCAAGCCTCAGGATACCCCTATGGCTACACCTTC
CASSQASGYPYGYTF
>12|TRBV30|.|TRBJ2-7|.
TGTGCCTGGAGTAGGGGATGGGACGAGCAGTACTTC
CAWSRGWDEQYF
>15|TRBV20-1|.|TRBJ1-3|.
TGCAGTGCTAGATTGAGGGAGCTCACTGGAAACACCTTTTTTTTT
CSARLRELTGNTFFF
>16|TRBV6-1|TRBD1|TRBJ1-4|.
TGTGCCAGCAGAGAACAGGGGTTGGGTTGGAATGAAAAACTGTTTTTT
CASREQGLGWNEKLFF